These 17 T cell receptor beta chains were sequenced from one sample in a study of OX40 agonist ivuxolimab in advanced cancers. The data were produced by immunoSEQ multiplex PCR, yet TCRdb's version contains in-frame clones alone and is incomplete. The sample records some 64,000 clones, roughly nine tenths being singletons. The specimen was CD4+ or CD8+ T cells sorted from blood, collected in a trial of the OX40 agonist ivuxolimab. These receptors came from an adult with an advanced solid tumor such as melanoma, head and neck, liver or kidney cancer.

The chain is built from TRBV15 and TRBJ2-2; 10 positions match TRBD1. The CDR3 consists of 15 residues. V shed 7 bases, J shed 7 bases, and the junction held 9 bases outside the gene matches. Looked up from germline, CDR1 is LNHNV and CDR2 is YYDKDF (reference sequence). Here the CDR3 reads CATTSGTGVSGELFF. In nucleotides, the CDR3 is TGTGCCACCACCTCCGGGACAGGGGTCAGCGGGGAGCTGTTTTTT. The full variable domain, rest sourced from reference TRBV15 and TRBJ2-2, is DAMVIQNPRYQVTQFGKPVTLSCSQTLNHNVMYWYQQKSSQAPKLLFHYYDKDFNNEADTPDNFQSRRPNTSFCFLDIRSPGLGDTAMYLCATTSGTGVSGELFFGEGSRLTVL.

The chain joins TRBV27 to TRBJ2-1, with 8 nucleotides matching TRBD1. Germline lookup yields CDR1 MNHEY and CDR2 SMNVEV (reference sequence). V was clipped by 2 bases and J by 7 bases; unmatched bases: 4. There are 14 residues in the CDR3. Written as DNA, the CDR3 is TGTGCCAGCAGTTTAAGCGACAGGGGAAATGAGCAGTTCTTC. This translates into CASSLSDRGNEQFF.

The gene calls are TRBV7-9 and TRBJ1-1; weak D call: TRBD1 (5 bases). CDR3 length equals 13 residues. V was trimmed by 9 bases and J by 1 base, leaving 12 bases between them. Germline values: CDR1 SEHNR, CDR2 FQNEAQ (reference sequence). CDR3 loop: CASAFGGNTEAFF. The CDR3 DNA follows: TGTGCCAGTGCGTTTGGGGGGAACACTGAAGCTTTCTTT.

This sequence joins TRBV19 and TRBJ1-2; no clear D. Per the germline V gene, CDR1 is LNHDA and CDR2 is SQIVND (reference sequence). The length of the CDR3 is 14 residues. Trimming took 4 bases from V and 2 from J, leaving 11 bases between them. The CDR3 here is CASSSGPANYGYTF. DNA for the CDR3: TGTGCCAGTAGTAGTGGACCCGCAAACTATGGCTACACCTTC.

In its sample, this clone was seen once. The V call is TRBV14, the J call TRBJ2-7; 8 positions match TRBD1. Germline CDR1 reads SGHDN; CDR2 reads FVKESK. This CDR3 region has 16 residues. The V gene end was trimmed by 5 bases and the J gene end by 2 bases; junction bases not matched to a gene: 11. The CDR3 sequence: CASSTRTGIAAYEQYF. For the CDR3, the DNA is TGTGCCAGCAGCACTCGGACAGGGATAGCCGCCTACGAGCAGTACTTC.

The CDR3 here is CASSTPGQGLNEQFF. The DNA for the CDR3 is TGTGCCAGTAGTACTCCGGGACAGGGACTTAATGAGCAGTTCTTC. The chain is built from TRBV19 and TRBJ2-1; 9 nucleotides align to TRBD1. The ends lost 4 bases at V and 7 bases at J; junction bases unmatched: 8. The CDR3 has 15 residues. Germline V gene data show CDR1 as LNHDA and CDR2 as SQIVND (reference sequence).

The genes are TRBV25-1 and TRBJ1-1; tentatively, D is TRBD1 (5 bases). Germline values: CDR1 MGHDK, CDR2 SYGVNS. This CDR3 is built from 13 residues. Trimming removed 3 bases at V and 4 bases at J, with 9 bases between. Here the CDR3 reads CASSEPGITEAFF. CDR3 DNA: TGTGCCAGCAGTGAGCCAGGGATCACTGAAGCTTTCTTT. The variable domain in full, completed from reference TRBV25-1 and TRBJ1-1, reads EADIYQTPRYLVIGTGKKITLECSQTMGHDKMYWYQQDPGMELHLIHYSYGVNSTEKGDLSSESTVSRIRTEHFPLTLESARPSHTSQYLCASSEPGITEAFFGQGTRLTVV.

DNA for the CDR3: TGTGCCAGCAGTTACGGGGGGTTTAAGTATGGCTACACCTTC. It specifies CASSYGGFKYGYTF. The V gene is TRBV6-5, the J gene TRBJ1-2; a weak D match, TRBD1 (5 bases). V lost 2 bases and J lost 5, with 12 bases in between. The CDR3 has 14 residues. Germline CDR1 is MNHEY and CDR2 is SVGAGI.

The chain joins TRBV7-9 to TRBJ1-4, with 7 bases fitting TRBD1. CDR1 is SEHNR, CDR2 FQNEAQ, per germline (reference sequence). The CDR3 length is 15 residues. The V gene end was trimmed by 5 bases and the J gene end by 4 bases; junction bases not matched to a gene: 7. The CDR3 DNA reads as TGTGCCAGCAGCGCTAAGGGGGCTGTTAATGAAAAACTGTTTTTT. This encodes CASSAKGAVNEKLFF.

The V and J genes are TRBV11-1 and TRBJ2-7; 7 nucleotides agree with TRBD1. Trimming at V came to 6 bases and at J to 0 bases, leaving 8 bases not matched to a gene. The germline V gene encodes CDR1 SGHAT and CDR2 FQDESV (reference sequence). CDR3 size: 15 residues. The DNA for the CDR3 is TGTGCCAGCAGTATTTGGGACAGCAGCTCCTACGAGCAGTACTTC. This gives the protein CASSIWDSSSYEQYF. The full variable domain, its missing parts supplied by reference TRBV11-1 and TRBJ2-7, is EAEVAQSPRYKITEKSQAVAFWCDPISGHATLYWYRQILGQGPELLVQFQDESVVDDSQLPKDRFSAERLKGVDSTLKIQPAELGDSAMYLCASSIWDSSSYEQYFGPGTRLTVT.

V usage is TRBV9 and J usage is TRBJ1-1; the D is unclear. The CDR3 is 15 amino acids. Germline V gene data show CDR1 as SGDLS and CDR2 as YYNGEE. Trimming stripped 4 bases from V and 0 bases from J, with 13 bases between. CDR3 sequence: CASSPLIEVNTEAFF. The CDR3 DNA is TGTGCCAGCAGCCCCCTCATAGAGGTGAACACTGAAGCTTTCTTT.

V is TRBV6-5 and J is TRBJ2-2; possible D gene TRBD2, 6 bases. CDR1 is MNHEY and CDR2 is SVGAGI in the germline V gene. The V end was cut by 8 bases, the J end by 3 bases, with 7 bases between. The CDR3 covers 12 residues. CDR3 coding DNA: TGTGCCAGCGGGGGGTACACCGGGGAGCTGTTTTTT. Its protein is CASGGYTGELFF.

In this sample, this clone turned up once. V usage is TRBV5-5 and J usage is TRBJ1-3; D uncertain. The V and J ends lost 0 bases and 0 bases respectively, with 10 bases between them. The CDR3 is made up of 16 amino acids. CDR1 is SGHKS and CDR2 is YYEKEE in the germline V gene (reference sequence). The CDR3 DNA reads TGTGCCAGCAGCTTGGGAAGCACTTACTCTGGAAACACCATATATTTT. Translated, it gives CASSLGSTYSGNTIYF. The complete variable domain, with remaining parts taken from reference TRBV5-5 and TRBJ1-3, reads DAGVTQSPTHLIKTRGQQVTLRCSPISGHKSVSWYQQVLGQGPQFIFQYYEKEERGRGNFPDRFSARQFPNYSSELNVNALLLGDSALYLCASSLGSTYSGNTIYFGEGSWLTVV.

The J gene is TRBJ1-2, the V gene TRBV2; D might be TRBD1 (5 bases). The CDR3 spans 14 residues. Germline lookup yields CDR1 SNHLY and CDR2 FYNNEI. V gave up 4 bases and J gave up 5 bases, with 14 bases separating them. CDR3 sequence: CASSASGTDYGYTF. In DNA, the CDR3 is TGTGCCAGCAGTGCTTCCGGGACGGATTATGGCTACACCTTC.

The chain joins TRBV7-8 to TRBJ2-3, with a possible D match to TRBD2 (7 bases). Germline V gene data show CDR1 as SGHVS and CDR2 as FQNEAQ. With 5 bases removed from V and 4 bases from J, the gap between germline ends came to 16 bases. The CDR3 consists of 15 residues. Here the CDR3 DNA reads TGTGCCAGCAGCCCCTGGGCGGGGGCCCCAGATACGCAGTATTTT. Residues: CASSPWAGAPDTQYF.

This chain joins TRBV6-1 and TRBJ1-6; D perhaps matches TRBD1 (6 bases). V gave up 6 bases and J gave up 7 bases, with 13 bases separating them. This CDR3 is 14 amino acids long. Per germline, CDR1 MNHNS and CDR2 SASEGT. The CDR3 region has the DNA TGTGCCAGCAGCCATATAGGACAGAATTCACCCCTCCACTTT. Protein: CASSHIGQNSPLHF.

Only one count was recorded for this clone. V gene TRBV7-9 combines with J gene TRBJ1-1; weak D call: TRBD1 (6 bases). CDR3 size: 14 residues. Trimming pared 5 bases from V and 5 bases from J, leaving 15 bases between. Germline-derived CDR1 and CDR2 are SEHNR and FQNEAQ (reference sequence). CDR3 DNA sequence: TGTGCCAGCAGCCAATCACAGGGAGGGACTGAAGCTTTCTTT. It codes for CASSQSQGGTEAFF.